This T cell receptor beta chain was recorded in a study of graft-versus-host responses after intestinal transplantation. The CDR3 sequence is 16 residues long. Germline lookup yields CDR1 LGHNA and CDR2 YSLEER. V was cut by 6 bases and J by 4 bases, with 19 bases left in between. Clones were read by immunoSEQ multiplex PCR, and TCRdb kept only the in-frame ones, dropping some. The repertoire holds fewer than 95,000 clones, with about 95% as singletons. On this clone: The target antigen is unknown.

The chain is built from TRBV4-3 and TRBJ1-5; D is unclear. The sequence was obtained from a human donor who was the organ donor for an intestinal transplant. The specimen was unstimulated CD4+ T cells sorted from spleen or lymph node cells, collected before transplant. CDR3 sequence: CASRQSPLPGNQPQHF. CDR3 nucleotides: TGCGCCAGCAGACAAAGTCCTCTCCCGGGAAATCAGCCCCAGCATTTT.